What follows are 18 T cell receptor beta chains derived from one specimen sequenced in a study of cytomegalovirus exposure and HLA in healthy donors (TCRdb year 2017). Libraries were constructed by the immunoSEQ multiplex PCR assay. For the multiplex PCR, a mixture combining 60 forward primers for TCR Vbeta segments and 13 reverse primers for TCR Jbeta segments was used. Held by TCRdb, this immuneACCESS table contains in-frame sequences only and omits some clones. Under half of the omission traces to an unresolved V gene where checked; the cause of the rest is unknown. Across this sample there are around 200,000 clones, with around 83% seen only once. The top ten constitute more than 1.5% of the sample. The sample consisted of PBMCs. Every receptor here comes from a man between 50 and 59 years old in good health and CMV-seronegative.

V and J are TRBV5-5 and TRBJ2-3; 9 bases are shared with TRBD1. V trimming: 3 bases; J trimming: 4 bases; junction bases outside the gene matches: 12. This CDR3 region has 17 residues. Germline V gene data show CDR1 as SGHKS and CDR2 as YYEKEE (reference sequence). CDR3 sequence: CASSSAAGTGWADTQYF. The CDR3 nucleotides read TGTGCCAGCAGCTCTGCAGCCGGGACAGGGTGGGCAGATACGCAGTATTTT.

The chain is built from TRBV5-5 and TRBJ1-1; the D is unclear. This CDR3 comprises 15 residues. V was trimmed by 3 bases and J by 1 base, leaving 13 bases between them. Germline CDR1 and CDR2: SGHKS and YYEKEE (reference sequence). The CDR3 here is CASSYQANTNTEAFF. The CDR3, as DNA: TGTGCCAGCAGCTACCAAGCAAATACGAACACTGAAGCTTTCTTT.

Details on this clone: Other DNA sequences from this sample encode an identical CDR3 as well. The CDR3 sequence: CASSPGGSNQPQHF. The CDR3 DNA sequence: TGTGCCAGCTCACCTGGGGGGAGCAATCAGCCCCAGCATTTT. The rearrangement links TRBV18 to TRBJ1-5; tentatively, D is TRBD1 (5 bases). This CDR3 contains 14 residues. V was pared by 3 bases and J by 1 base, with 7 bases between. The germline V gene encodes CDR1 KGHSH and CDR2 LQKENI.

This sequence joins TRBV7-9 and TRBJ1-5, with 7 bases fitting TRBD1. Germline CDR1 SEHNR, CDR2 FQNEAQ (reference sequence). V shed 1 base and J 6 bases; nucleotides not matched to a gene: 3. CDR3 length: 14 amino acids. As DNA, the CDR3 is TGTGCCAGCAGCTTAGAGGGGGCGGGTCAGCCCCAGCATTTT. It codes for CASSLEGAGQPQHF.

The genes are TRBV9 and TRBJ2-1; 10 nucleotides match TRBD1. V shed 3 bases, J shed 6 bases, and the junction held 9 bases outside the gene matches. The CDR3 totals 16 residues. Germline V CDR1 and CDR2: SGDLS, YYNGEE. This CDR3 reads CASSAGQGRRINEQFF. The CDR3, as DNA: TGTGCCAGCAGCGCGGGACAGGGGCGGAGGATCAATGAGCAGTTCTTC.

This rearrangement joins TRBV28 to TRBJ1-3; the D is unclear. This CDR3 comprises 16 residues. Germline CDR1 reads MDHEN; CDR2 reads SYDVKM. Trimming removed 1 base from V and 0 bases from J, with 10 bases in between. CDR3 sequence: CASSLYGQNSGNTIYF. The CDR3 bases are TGTGCCAGCAGTTTATATGGGCAGAACTCTGGAAACACCATATATTTT. Based on the CDR3 plus reference TRBV28 and TRBJ1-3, the full variable domain is DVKVTQSSRYLVKRTGEKVFLECVQDMDHENMFWYRQDPGLGLRLIYFSYDVKMKEKGDIPEGYSVSREKKERFSLILESASTNQTSMYLCASSLYGQNSGNTIYFGEGSWLTVV.

J is TRBJ1-2 and V is TRBV23-1; TRBD1 matches 8 bases. TRBV23-1 carries the ORF label, with uncertain function. This CDR3 comprises 15 residues. Trimming took 0 bases from V and 6 from J; bases not matched to a gene: 6. The CDR3 DNA reads TGCGCCAGCAGTCAATCTAGGACAGGGAGTCATGGCTACACCTTC. Protein product: CASSQSRTGSHGYTF.

The chain combines TRBV5-1 with TRBJ1-2; 10 bases line up with TRBD1. The J segment lost 8 bases and the V segment lost 4 bases, leaving 8 bases of the junction unmatched. CDR3 length: 14 residues. Germline V gives CDR1 SGHRS, CDR2 YFSETQ. This CDR3 is CASSPRQGAEGYTF. The CDR3 coding sequence is TGCGCCAGCAGCCCGCGACAGGGGGCTGAAGGCTACACCTTC.

This chain joins TRBV5-1 and TRBJ1-2; D is ambiguous. CDR3 length: 15 amino acids. CDR1 SGHRS and CDR2 YFSETQ come from the germline V gene. Trimming cost V 3 bases and J 7 bases, with 19 bases left between them. The CDR3 here is CASSSAGLESLGYTF. The CDR3 region has the DNA TGCGCCAGCAGCTCGGCGGGCTTAGAGAGCCTTGGCTACACCTTC.

The chain recombines TRBV9 with TRBJ2-7, with 8 bases fitting TRBD2. This CDR3 has 15 amino acids. V was pared by 0 bases and J by 3 bases, with 5 bases of the junction left unmatched. Per germline, CDR1 SGDLS and CDR2 YYNGEE. Written as DNA, the CDR3 is TGTGCCAGCAGCGTAGGCGGCGGGGGGATCTACGAGCAGTACTTC. Amino acids: CASSVGGGGIYEQYF.

The sample holds a few counts of this clone. This chain links TRBV28 with TRBJ2-2; 11 bases line up with TRBD1. V lost 8 bases, J lost 4 bases, and 3 bases stayed unmatched. Germline-derived CDR1 and CDR2 are MDHEN and SYDVKM. The CDR3 extends over 14 amino acids. CDR3 loop: CASRTGGSTGELFF. The DNA of the CDR3 is TGTGCCAGCCGGACAGGGGGCAGCACCGGGGAGCTGTTTTTT.

V is TRBV6-1 and J is TRBJ2-7; 9 nucleotides match TRBD1. Germline CDR1 reads MNHNS; CDR2 reads SASEGT. Trimming took 5 bases from V and 4 from J; bases not matched to a gene: 6. The CDR3 contains 14 residues. For the CDR3, the DNA is TGTGCCAGCAGTTGGGACAGGGCCCCATACGAGCAGTACTTC. Translated, it gives CASSWDRAPYEQYF.

This chain uses TRBV7-8 with TRBJ2-5; D remains unclear. The V end lost 1 base, the J end lost 5 bases, and 11 bases lay between the germline ends. Germline V CDR1 and CDR2: SGHVS, FQNEAQ. The CDR3 covers 14 residues. The CDR3 spells CASSLVEMRETQYF. For the CDR3, the DNA is TGTGCCAGCAGCTTAGTGGAGATGCGGGAGACCCAGTACTTC.

In its sample, this clone was seen once. The V and J genes are TRBV9 and TRBJ2-7; D is unclear. CDR3 size: 14 residues. The germline gives CDR1 SGDLS, CDR2 YYNGEE. The germline V and J ends were trimmed by 4 bases and 0 bases, with 11 bases remaining between them. This chain's CDR3 is CASSPRQSSYEQYF. The CDR3, as DNA: TGTGCCAGCAGCCCCAGGCAAAGCTCCTACGAGCAGTACTTC. The full variable domain, rest sourced from reference TRBV9 and TRBJ2-7, is DSGVTQTPKHLITATGQRVTLRCSPRSGDLSVYWYQQSLDQGLQFLIQYYNGEERAKGNILERFSAQQFPDLHSELNLSSLELGDSALYFCASSPRQSSYEQYFGPGTRLTVT.

The chain combines TRBV19 with TRBJ2-6; possible D gene TRBD1, 5 bases. The V and J ends lost 3 bases and 0 bases respectively, with 12 bases between them. The length of the CDR3 is 17 residues. Looked up from germline, CDR1 is LNHDA and CDR2 is SQIVND (reference sequence). The CDR3 region is CASSMKGGASGANVLTF. CDR3 in DNA: TGTGCCAGTAGTATGAAGGGTGGGGCCTCTGGGGCCAACGTCCTGACTTTC.

CDR3 DNA: TGTGCCAGCAGTTACTCGTCACAGCTCAGCACTGAAGCTTTCTTT. It codes for CASSYSSQLSTEAFF. The chain joins TRBV6-5 to TRBJ1-1; D gene uncertain. The CDR3 is made up of 15 amino acids. The V end was cut by 0 bases, the J end by 4 bases, with 12 bases between. From germline, CDR1 is MNHEY and CDR2 SVGAGI.

The sample holds one count of this clone. The J gene is TRBJ1-1, the V gene TRBV7-2; TRBD1 might be the D (5 bases). The CDR3 length is 13 residues. V dropped 5 bases and J dropped 5 bases, with 12 bases sitting between them. Germline V CDR1 and CDR2: SGHTA, FQGNSA. DNA of the CDR3: TGTGCCAGCAGCGTGACAGAAATAACTGAAGCTTTCTTT. Translating gives CASSVTEITEAFF.

This clone was seen a handful of times. The V and J genes are TRBV15 and TRBJ2-1; D possibly corresponds to TRBD2 (7 bases). The length of the CDR3 is 17 residues. Trimming removed 1 base from V and 8 bases from J, with 21 bases in between. The germline CDR1 and CDR2 sequences are LNHNV and YYDKDF (reference sequence). CDR3: CATSRGGAGGPTHEQFF. CDR3 DNA sequence: TGTGCCACCAGCAGAGGCGGGGCCGGGGGGCCAACTCATGAGCAGTTCTTC.